One and the same sample provided the 24 T cell receptor beta chains below, sequenced in a study of vaccination and CD4 T cells after COVID-19 (dated by TCRdb to between 2022 and 2023). The sample's treatment or condition label, decoded: approximately nine-day PBMC culture with coronavirus spike peptide pools or control peptides (ViraFEST assay). Their antigen targets remain unknown. Libraries came from PCR. Sequenced on an Illumina iSeq 100. DNA from cultured CD4+ T cells was subjected to TCR sequencing with the Oncomine TCR Beta short-read assay at the Johns Hopkins FTIC core. TCRdb's own reprocessing of the public reads used fastp at Q25 and MiXCR and kept productive beta chains. Under each unique CDR3 protein, matching rows form one entry showing the most common genes and DNA. The sample table holds about 26,000 distinct CDR3 sequences, of which 64% were seen once. The ten largest make up 4% to 5.5% of the sample.

Source material: CD4+ T cells from blood, cultured in vitro. These receptors were obtained from a human donor who had recovered from COVID-19.

The chain links TRBV11-3 to TRBJ2-2, with D unclear. V lost 7 bases, J lost 1 base, and 7 bases lay in between. Germline lookup yields CDR1 SGHNT and CDR2 YENEEA. This CDR3 is 13 amino acids long. CDR3 amino acids: CASTAQNTGELFF. The CDR3 nucleotides are TGTGCCAGCACCGCACAGAACACCGGGGAGCTGTTTTTT.

V is TRBV6-2 or TRBV6-3 and J is TRBJ2-7; TRBD2 matches at 16 bases. The ends lost 7 bases at V and 2 bases at J; junction bases unmatched: 8. The CDR3 has 17 amino acids. CDR1 and CDR2 from the germline V gene are MNHEY and SVGEGT. The CDR3 region has the DNA TGTGCCAGCACCAGCACCGGGACTAGCGGGAGGGCCTACGAGCAGTACTTC. Its protein is CASTSTGTSGRAYEQYF.

The chain links TRBV6-1 to TRBJ2-7; 14 nucleotides match TRBD2. J lost 3 bases, V lost 6 bases, and 10 bases had no gene match. The CDR3 runs to 17 residues. Germline lookup yields CDR1 MNHNS and CDR2 SASEGT. The CDR3 is CASSRGTSGRGGYEQYF. Written as DNA, the CDR3 is TGTGCCAGCAGCCGCGGGACTAGCGGGAGAGGGGGCTACGAGCAGTACTTC.

The chain carries TRBV19 and TRBJ1-2; D call uncertain. Trimming took 0 bases from V and 8 from J, leaving 16 bases between them. There are 15 residues in the CDR3. Germline CDR1 is LNHDA and CDR2 is SQIVND (reference sequence). The CDR3 sequence: CASSIEAGPFWGYTF. The DNA of the CDR3 is TGTGCCAGTAGTATAGAGGCAGGACCCTTCTGGGGCTACACCTTC.

This clonotype was picked up a small number of times. The J gene is TRBJ2-2, the V gene TRBV7-2; TRBD2 matches at 7 bases. Germline lookup yields CDR1 SGHTA and CDR2 FQGNSA. The V and J ends lost 8 bases and 3 bases, in that order; junction bases with no gene match: 3. This CDR3 has 13 residues. Here the CDR3 DNA reads TGTGCCAGCGGGAGGGTCGACACCGGGGAGCTGTTTTTT. Amino acid sequence: CASGRVDTGELFF.

The chain combines TRBV20-1 with TRBJ1-2; TRBD1 is a possible D gene (6 bases). Germline V lookup: CDR1 DFQATT, CDR2 SNEGSKA (reference sequence). This CDR3 contains 13 residues. Trimming stripped 6 bases from V and 0 bases from J, with 11 bases between. As DNA, the CDR3 is TGCAGTGCCCGGACAGCCACTAACTATGGCTACACCTTC. The encoded protein is CSARTATNYGYTF.

This clonotype turned up a few times. The CDR3 DNA reads as TGTGCCAGCAGTTACGCAGGGGCGAGGGTGAACACTGAAGCTTTCTTT. Translation: CASSYAGARVNTEAFF. The V and J genes are TRBV6-2 or TRBV6-3 and TRBJ1-1; possible D gene TRBD1, 6 bases. The germline V gene encodes CDR1 MNHEY and CDR2 SVGEGT. This CDR3 spans 16 amino acids. V shed 2 bases and J shed 0 bases, with 13 bases lying between them.

This chain uses TRBV19 with TRBJ1-5; 8 bases agree with TRBD1. J was trimmed by 3 bases and V by 9 bases; bases with no gene match: 10. CDR1 and CDR2 (germline): LNHDA, SQIVND (reference sequence). The CDR3 has 15 amino acids. This CDR3 reads CASPGGERNNQPQHF. Written as DNA, the CDR3 is TGTGCCAGCCCAGGGGGCGAGAGGAACAATCAGCCCCAGCATTTT.

This clonotype was seen a handful of times. The chain uses TRBV5-4 and TRBJ2-2; possible D gene TRBD2, 6 bases. Looked up from germline, CDR1 is SGHNT and CDR2 is YYREEE (reference sequence). V lost 4 bases, J lost 5 bases, and 18 bases lay in between. This CDR3 is built from 16 residues. The CDR3 DNA sequence: TGTGCCAGCAGCCCGGGCGGGGTCGGCTCAACCGGGGAGCTGTTTTTT. Protein: CASSPGGVGSTGELFF.

This clonotype has only a few counts. This chain joins TRBV6-4 and TRBJ2-1; 7 bases are a match to TRBD1. The V segment lost 0 bases and the J segment 9 bases; nucleotides outside the gene matches: 11. The germline CDR1 and CDR2 sequences are MRHNA and SNTAGT. The CDR3 covers 16 residues. The CDR3: CASSDSGRGSGVEQFF. The CDR3 coding sequence is TGTGCCAGCAGTGACTCCGGCAGGGGGTCTGGGGTTGAGCAGTTCTTC.

The chain is built from TRBV30 and TRBJ1-5, with D hard to call. CDR3 size: 12 residues. Germline CDR1 is GTSNPN and CDR2 is SVGIG (reference sequence). V shed 1 base and J shed 9 bases, with 10 bases lying between them. The CDR3: CAWSERVGPQHF. DNA of the CDR3: TGTGCCTGGAGTGAGAGGGTCGGGCCCCAGCATTTT.

J is TRBJ2-1 and V is TRBV15; 11 bases line up with TRBD2. Germline V gene sequence: CDR1 LNHNV, CDR2 YYDKDF (reference sequence). V shed 6 bases and J 2 bases; nucleotides not matched to a gene: 9. This CDR3 is built from 17 residues. CDR3 DNA: TGTGCCACCAGGGGAACTAGCGGGAGTACCCCCTACAATGAGCAGTTCTTC. Its translation is CATRGTSGSTPYNEQFF.

The chain is built from TRBV27 and TRBJ2-3; the D gene is possibly TRBD1 (5 bases). From germline, CDR1 is MNHEY and CDR2 SMNVEV (reference sequence). Trimming took 7 bases from V and 0 from J, leaving 14 bases between them. The CDR3 runs to 15 residues. CDR3 protein: CASIFQGRSTDTQYF. The CDR3 DNA follows: TGTGCCAGCATTTTTCAGGGCCGAAGCACAGATACGCAGTATTTT.

This chain links TRBV11-1 with TRBJ1-2; D unresolved. Germline loops: CDR1 SGHAT, CDR2 FQDESV (reference sequence). The ends were cut back, 3 bases at V and 0 bases at J, with 8 bases in the middle. The CDR3 is made up of 14 amino acids. In nucleotides, the CDR3 is TGTGCCAGCAGCTTTGAGTTAGCTAACTATGGCTACACCTTC. Amino acid sequence: CASSFELANYGYTF. Looking up the rest from reference TRBV11-1 and TRBJ1-2 gives the full variable domain: EAEVAQSPRYKITEKSQAVAFWCDPISGHATLYWYRQILGQGPELLVQFQDESVVDDSQLPKDRFSAERLKGVDSTLKIQPAELGDSAMYLCASSFELANYGYTFGSGTRLTVV.

In this sample, this clonotype turned up a few times. This sequence joins TRBV7-9 and TRBJ1-5; possible D gene TRBD1, 5 bases. CDR1 is SEHNR and CDR2 is FQNEAQ in the germline V gene (reference sequence). The CDR3 runs 14 residues. Trimming pared 1 base from V and 7 bases from J, leaving 11 bases between. CDR3 sequence reads: CASSLGRGYQPQHF. For the CDR3, the DNA is TGTGCCAGCAGCTTAGGAAGGGGTTACCAGCCCCAGCATTTT. Full variable domain (outside the CDR3, taken from reference TRBV7-9 and TRBJ1-5): DTGVSQNPRHKITKRGQNVTFRCDPISEHNRLYWYRQTLGQGPEFLTYFQNEAQLEKSRLLSDRFSAERPKGSFSTLEIQRTEQGDSAMYLCASSLGRGYQPQHFGDGTRLSIL.

About this clonotype: At one end the junction does not follow the germline gene, possibly because of a read error. V is TRBV24-1 and J is TRBJ2-3; D ambiguous. The CDR3 is 13 residues long. CDR1 and CDR2 from the germline V gene are KGHDR and SFDVKD. Written as DNA, the CDR3 is TGTGCCACCAGTGATTTGGTCACAGATACGCCGTATTTT. Residues: CATSDLVTDTPYF.

The V gene is TRBV19, the J gene TRBJ2-5, with D possibly matching TRBD1 (6 bases). Trimming pared 5 bases from V and 0 bases from J, leaving 10 bases between. CDR3 length: 14 residues. Germline lookup yields CDR1 LNHDA and CDR2 SQIVND (reference sequence). CDR3: CASSLQGYQETQYF. The CDR3 DNA reads TGTGCCAGTAGTCTACAGGGATACCAAGAGACCCAGTACTTC.

The chain couples TRBV18 to TRBJ1-2; TRBD1 matches at 12 bases. V shed 6 bases and J 6 bases; nucleotides not matched to a gene: 5. CDR1 and CDR2 from the germline V gene are KGHSH and LQKENI. The CDR3 spans 14 residues. The CDR3 reads CASSLGTGGDGYTF. The CDR3 DNA follows: TGTGCCAGCTCTCTGGGGACAGGGGGCGATGGCTACACCTTC.

This clonotype occurred a few times. The junction departs from the called germline gene at one end, perhaps through a read error. The chain combines TRBV7-7 with TRBJ2-7; the D is unclear. Germline loops: CDR1 SSHAT, CDR2 FNYEAQ (reference sequence). This CDR3 has 13 amino acids. CDR3 DNA: TGTGCTAGCAGCTTATTGGATGGCTACGAGCAGTACTTC. This codes for CASSLLDGYEQYF.

The chain recombines TRBV18 with TRBJ1-1; the match to TRBD1 covers 7 bases. The CDR3 has 16 residues. Germline V gene data show CDR1 as KGHSH and CDR2 as LQKENI. V lost 1 base to trimming and J lost 3 bases; unmatched junction nucleotides: 8. The CDR3 sequence: CASSPQTGFEYTEAFF. The CDR3, as DNA: TGTGCCAGCTCACCACAGACAGGGTTCGAGTACACTGAAGCTTTCTTT.

The J gene is TRBJ1-2, the V gene TRBV7-9; D is ambiguous. The V end was cut by 1 base, the J end by 4 bases, with 10 bases between. This CDR3 is built from 14 residues. Germline CDR1 SEHNR, CDR2 FQNEAQ (reference sequence). Here the CDR3 reads CASSLVVESYGYTF. In nucleotides, the CDR3 is TGTGCCAGCAGCTTAGTAGTCGAAAGCTATGGCTACACCTTC.

The V and J genes are TRBV19 and TRBJ1-6; TRBD1 is a possible D gene (5 bases). This CDR3 region has 15 residues. V lost 7 bases, J lost 5 bases, and 15 bases lay in between. The germline CDR1 and CDR2 sequences are LNHDA and SQIVND (reference sequence). CDR3: CASIRAAGDNSPLHF. DNA of the CDR3: TGTGCCAGTATTCGAGCGGCGGGGGATAATTCACCCCTCCACTTT.

V and J are TRBV6-5 and TRBJ1-6; weak D call: TRBD1 (5 bases). Trimming stripped 0 bases from V and 5 bases from J, with 11 bases between. CDR3 length: 16 amino acids. The germline gives CDR1 MNHEY, CDR2 SVGAGI. The DNA for the CDR3 is TGTGCCAGCAGTTACTCGGCAGGGAGGGATAATTCACCCCTCCACTTT. Translating it yields CASSYSAGRDNSPLHF.

Remarks on this clonotype: One end of the junction does not line up with germline, which may come from a read error. This chain uses TRBV30 with TRBJ1-5; tentatively, D is TRBD1 (5 bases). Germline lookup yields CDR1 GTSNPN and CDR2 SVGIG (reference sequence). CDR3 size: 12 residues. CDR3 region: CAWSVRGQPQHF. Written as DNA, the CDR3 is TGCGCCTGGAGTGTACGGGGCCAGCCCCAGCATTTT. The whole variable domain, remainder taken from reference TRBV30 and TRBJ1-5, is SQTIHQWPATLVQPVGSPLSLECTVEGTSNPNLYWYRQAAGRGLQLLFYSVGIGQISSEVPQNLSASRPQDRQFILSSKKLLLSDSGFYLCAWSVRGQPQHFGDGTRLSIL.